The 3 T cell receptor beta chains in this list originate from one sample, sequenced in a study of blood T cell repertoires in COVID-19. Sequencing used immunoSEQ multiplex PCR; TCRdb keeps in-frame clones, though not all of them. The sample has 150,000 to 200,000 clones; about 90% are singletons. Source material: peripheral blood. These receptors were obtained from a man aged 50 to 59 with acute or convalescent COVID-19.

The gene calls are TRBV10-3 and TRBJ1-6; D is uncertain. Germline V gives CDR1 ENHRY, CDR2 SYGVKD. This CDR3 has 13 amino acids. V was clipped by 10 bases and J by 10 bases, with 17 bases between them. The CDR3 sequence is CATSDKDGSPLHF. The CDR3 nucleotides are TGTGCCACCAGCGACAAGGATGGCTCACCCCTCCACTTT.

V and J are TRBV27 and TRBJ1-4; TRBD1 matches 7 bases. The length of the CDR3 is 15 residues. Germline-derived CDR1 and CDR2 are MNHEY and SMNVEV (reference sequence). The J segment lost 1 base and the V segment lost 4 bases, leaving 3 bases of the junction unmatched. CDR3 loop: CASSSNRGTNEKLFF. As DNA, the CDR3 is TGTGCCAGCAGTTCGAACAGGGGAACTAATGAAAAACTGTTTTTT.

V and J are TRBV19 and TRBJ2-2, with 9 bases matching TRBD2. CDR3 length: 14 residues. Germline V gives CDR1 LNHDA, CDR2 SQIVND (reference sequence). The V segment lost 6 bases and the J segment 4 bases; nucleotides outside the gene matches: 3. In DNA form, the CDR3 reads TGTGCCAGTAGGCGGGAGGGCCCCACCGGGGAGCTGTTTTTT. Translation gives CASRREGPTGELFF.